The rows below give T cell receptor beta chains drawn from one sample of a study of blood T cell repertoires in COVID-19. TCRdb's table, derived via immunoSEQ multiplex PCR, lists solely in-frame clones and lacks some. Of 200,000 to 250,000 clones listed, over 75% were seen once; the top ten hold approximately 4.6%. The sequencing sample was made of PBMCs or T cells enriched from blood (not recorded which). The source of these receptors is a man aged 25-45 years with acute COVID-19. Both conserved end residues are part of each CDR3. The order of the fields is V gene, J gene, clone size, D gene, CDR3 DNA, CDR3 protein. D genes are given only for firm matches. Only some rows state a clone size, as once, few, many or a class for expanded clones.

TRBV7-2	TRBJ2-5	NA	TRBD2	TGTGCCAGCAGCCCAGCGGGACTCAGGAACGAGACCCAGTACTTC	CASSPAGLRNETQYF
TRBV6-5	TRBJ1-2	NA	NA	TGTGCCAGCAGTTACACAGGGATAGCCGGCTACACCTTC	CASSYTGIAGYTF
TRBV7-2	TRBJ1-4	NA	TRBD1	TGTGCCAGCAGCCTTGGGACAGGGTGGGATGAAAAACTGTTTTTT	CASSLGTGWDEKLFF
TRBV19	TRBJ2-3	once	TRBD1	TGTGCCAGTAGTAGCGACAGGGAAGATACGCAGTATTTT	CASSSDREDTQYF
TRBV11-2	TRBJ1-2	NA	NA	TGTGCCAGCAGCTCCCGGGATCGGGGGTCTAACTATGGCTACACCTTC	CASSSRDRGSNYGYTF
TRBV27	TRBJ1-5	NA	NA	TGTGCCAGCAGTTGGGGGGGCAGTCAGCCCCAGCATTTT	CASSWGGSQPQHF
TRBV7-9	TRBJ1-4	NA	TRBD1	TGTGCCAGCAGCACCAGACAGGGGGATATCGGGGAAAAACTGTTTTTT	CASSTRQGDIGEKLFF
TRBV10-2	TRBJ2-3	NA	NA	TGCGCCAGCAGTGGAGGCGCCACAGATACGCAGTATTTT	CASSGGATDTQYF
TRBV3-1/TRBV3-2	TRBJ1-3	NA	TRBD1	TGTGCCAGCAGCCCTTTCGCCGGGACAGACTCTGGAAACACCATATATTTT	CASSPFAGTDSGNTIYF
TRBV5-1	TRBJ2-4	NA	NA	TGCGCCAGCAGCTCCTTTTCGGTGGGCGACATTCAGTACTTC	CASSSFSVGDIQYF
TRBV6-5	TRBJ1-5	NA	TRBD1	TGTGCCAGCAGTCTCCAGGGGGTTAGCAATCAGCCCCAGCATTTT	CASSLQGVSNQPQHF
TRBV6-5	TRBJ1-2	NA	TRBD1	TGTGCCAGCAGTCTTCAGGGGGCGGGCTATGGCTACACCTTC	CASSLQGAGYGYTF
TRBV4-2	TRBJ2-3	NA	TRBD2	TGTGCCAGCAGCCAAGCTAAGCGGGGGAACACAGATACGCAGTATTTT	CASSQAKRGNTDTQYF
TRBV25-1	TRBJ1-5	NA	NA	TGTGCCAGCAGTGATGTGAGAGGGTTGGAAGAGACCCAGCATTTT	CASSDVRGLEETQHF
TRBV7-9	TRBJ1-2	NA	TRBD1	TGTGCCAGCAGCTTAGTTGGGACAGGGGGCTATGGCTACACCTTC	CASSLVGTGGYGYTF
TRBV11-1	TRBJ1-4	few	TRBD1	TGTGCCAGCAGCCCAGGGACAGGGGATGAAAAACTGTTTTTT	CASSPGTGDEKLFF
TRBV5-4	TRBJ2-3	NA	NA	TGTGCCAGCAGCCCAGACACCCGCACAGATACGCAGTATTTT	CASSPDTRTDTQYF
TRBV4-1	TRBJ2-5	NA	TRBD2	TGCGCCAGCTCTTCTCTCGGGGGGGTCCAAGAGACCCAGTACTTC	CASSSLGGVQETQYF
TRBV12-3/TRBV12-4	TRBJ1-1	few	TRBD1	TGTGCCAGCAGTTCCGGACAGGGTAGGGCTTTCTTT	CASSSGQGRAFF
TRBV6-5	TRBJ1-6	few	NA	TGTGCCAGCAGGACACCACAGCAAACCCCCCTCCACTTT	CASRTPQQTPLHF
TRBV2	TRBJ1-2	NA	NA	TGTGCCAGCAGTGCCGGGGGGATCTACTATGGCTACACCTTC	CASSAGGIYYGYTF
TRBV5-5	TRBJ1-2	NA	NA	TGTGCCAGCAGCCGGGATGGGGACACCAACTATGGCTACACCTTC	CASSRDGDTNYGYTF
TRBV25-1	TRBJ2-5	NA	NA	TGTGCCAGCAGTGATCGGGCGGGGGCCCTCCAAGAGACCCAGTACTTC	CASSDRAGALQETQYF
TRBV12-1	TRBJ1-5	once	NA	TGTGCCAGCAGCTTGGCGGCGTCCCAGCATTTT	CASSLAASQHF
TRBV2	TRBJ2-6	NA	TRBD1	TGTGCCAGCTACCGGGACAGGGGGCGATCTGGGGCCAACGTCCTGACTTTC	CASYRDRGRSGANVLTF
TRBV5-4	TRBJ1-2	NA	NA	TGTGCCAGCAGCTTGGCAGGGATGATCTATGGCTACACCTTC	CASSLAGMIYGYTF
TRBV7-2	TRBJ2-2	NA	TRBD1	TGTGCCAGCAGCTTAGCCCCCGACAGGGTCGGGGAGCTGTTTTTT	CASSLAPDRVGELFF
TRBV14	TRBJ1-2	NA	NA	TGTGCCAGCAGCCCCGCGGGCAACTATGGCTACACCTTC	CASSPAGNYGYTF
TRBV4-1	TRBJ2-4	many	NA	TGCGCCAGCAGCCAGAGTGGGGGCGCCAAAAACATTCAGTACTTC	CASSQSGGAKNIQYF
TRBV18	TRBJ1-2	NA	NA	TGTGCCAGCTCACCCTTCGACAATGGCTACACCTTC	CASSPFDNGYTF
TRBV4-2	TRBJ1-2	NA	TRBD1	TGTGCCAGCAGCCAAGAATCGGGACAGGGCTATGGCTACACCTTC	CASSQESGQGYGYTF